This T cell receptor (beta chain) was captured in a study of identical twins. Regarding the study as a whole: Invariant T cells like MAIT and iNKT could partly confound the zero-insertion analyses.

This clonotype was seen at least ten times. The antigen is undetermined. TCRdb used MiXCR to reprocess the 5' RACE reads, holding one entry per CDR3 protein. The sample shows over 550,000 distinct CDR3 sequences, just over 7% of them seen only once. Germline V gives CDR1 DFQATT, CDR2 SNEGSKA (reference sequence). With 1 base clipped from V and 0 bases from J, the junction kept 5 bases outside the gene matches. CDR3 length: 17 residues. This sample also appeared in a second study, on yellow fever vaccine responses in identical twins.

Sequenced sample: PBMCs. The V call is TRBV20-1, the J call TRBJ1-6; 8 nucleotides agree with TRBD1. The origin of this receptor is a woman aged 18 to 35 in good health. The DNA for the CDR3 is TGCAGTGCTAGAGTGGGGGACAGGAGCTCCTATAATTCACCCCTCCACTTT. It yields the protein CSARVGDRSSYNSPLHF.